This T cell receptor (beta chain) was identified in a study of blood T cell repertoires in COVID-19. In the study overall: COVID-19 samples from acute and convalescent phases originated in the United States, Italy and Spain. Nucleic acid was either cDNA or gDNA, and it came from T cells, B-cell-depleted T cells, or PBMCs.

Losses at the gene ends were 2 bases for V and 0 bases for J; bases not matched to a gene: 7. This CDR3 contains 16 residues. Germline V lookup: CDR1 SGDLS, CDR2 YYNGEE. In the original analysis: Reference gene primers were amplified, and this amplification served to estimate nucleated cell counts. Sequenced by immunoSEQ multiplex PCR; TCRdb stores in-frame clones only, minus some. Clone size and the V and J calls come from that table; the DNA yielded D and trimming. Seen here are approximately 280,000 clones, over 75% observed once, and the top ten hold more than 4.5%. The receptor comes from a man aged 50-59 years with active or convalescent COVID-19. V is TRBV9 and J is TRBJ2-5; TRBD2 matches 7 bases. Sequenced material: peripheral blood. This CDR3 reads CASSVYGGGYQETQYF. CDR3 nucleotide sequence: TGTGCCAGCAGCGTGTACGGCGGGGGATACCAAGAGACCCAGTACTTC.